These T cell receptor beta chains were read from a single sample in a study of PD-1 blockade in classical Hodgkin lymphoma. The protocol was immunoSEQ multiplex PCR, while the TCRdb copy is restricted to in-frame clones and leaves out a portion. The sample lists about 90,000 clones; roughly nine tenths were seen once. The material sequenced was peripheral blood mononuclear cells (PBMCs), taken before the fourth cycle of nivolumab. The source of these receptors is a human donor with classical Hodgkin lymphoma. CDR3s include the opening cysteine and the closing phenylalanine or tryptophan. The order of the fields is V gene, D gene, J gene, CDR3 protein. A D gene is named only where the DNA matches it firmly.

V: TRBV7-6; D: TRBD1; J: TRBJ2-7; CDR3: CASTPLPTGGHEQYF
V: TRBV11-3; D: NA; J: TRBJ2-1; CDR3: CASSSTSAASRNEQFF
V: TRBV5-5; D: NA; J: TRBJ1-2; CDR3: CASSPVPLYGYTF
V: TRBV11-2; D: TRBD1; J: TRBJ2-3; CDR3: CASSLDPNRGTDTQYF
V: TRBV7-9; D: NA; J: TRBJ1-5; CDR3: CASSGTGARNQPQHF
V: TRBV7-9; D: NA; J: TRBJ1-3; CDR3: CASSLAGRGNTIYF
V: TRBV2; D: TRBD1; J: TRBJ1-6; CDR3: CASRVAGGYNSPLHF
V: TRBV4-3; D: TRBD1; J: TRBJ1-4; CDR3: CASSQGHAGQGNEKLFF
V: TRBV5-1; D: TRBD2; J: TRBJ2-5; CDR3: CASSLPGLAGGHETQYF
V: TRBV6-5; D: TRBD1; J: TRBJ1-4; CDR3: CATHRQGWNEKLFF
V: TRBV30; D: NA; J: TRBJ2-7; CDR3: CAWTSTGYEQYF
V: TRBV9; D: NA; J: TRBJ2-5; CDR3: CASSGATGPQETQYF
V: TRBV6-1; D: NA; J: TRBJ1-3; CDR3: CASSEPGFSGNTIYF
V: TRBV7-9; D: TRBD1; J: TRBJ1-2; CDR3: CASTWTGRAYGYTF
V: TRBV11-3; D: NA; J: TRBJ2-1; CDR3: CASSLDPAEQFF
V: TRBV4-2; D: NA; J: TRBJ1-4; CDR3: CASRPPLGREKLFF
V: TRBV5-6; D: TRBD1; J: TRBJ1-4; CDR3: CASSLAATGAPEKLFF
V: TRBV28; D: NA; J: TRBJ2-4; CDR3: CASSLMGHRGDIQYF
V: TRBV15; D: NA; J: TRBJ2-5; CDR3: CATSRAVPETQYF
V: TRBV6-6; D: NA; J: TRBJ1-2; CDR3: CASSLRTETNYGYTF
V: TRBV5-1; D: NA; J: TRBJ1-3; CDR3: CASSLAGHRVGNTIYF
V: TRBV27; D: NA; J: TRBJ2-7; CDR3: CASSLYRDYEQYF
V: TRBV10-3; D: NA; J: TRBJ2-3; CDR3: CAIREGEPDTQYF
V: TRBV2; D: NA; J: TRBJ1-5; CDR3: CASRNRDNSNQPQHF
V: TRBV4-3; D: NA; J: TRBJ2-1; CDR3: CASSQGPPTSYNEQFF
V: TRBV12-5; D: NA; J: TRBJ1-5; CDR3: CASALVTILWDSQPQHF
V: TRBV6-1; D: NA; J: TRBJ1-1; CDR3: CASSDTPGHLNTEAFF
V: TRBV4-1; D: NA; J: TRBJ1-1; CDR3: CASSQDPRGFMNTEAFF
V: TRBV25-1; D: NA; J: TRBJ1-4; CDR3: CASSQTDSNEKLFF
V: TRBV25-1; D: NA; J: TRBJ2-1; CDR3: CASSIPGTYNEQFF
V: TRBV29-1; D: NA; J: TRBJ1-1; CDR3: CSVEPAAAFF
V: TRBV18; D: NA; J: TRBJ1-3; CDR3: CASSQGLVSGNTIYF
V: TRBV7-9; D: NA; J: NA; CDR3: CASSGQGQLGSYEQYF
V: TRBV12-5; D: NA; J: TRBJ1-2; CDR3: CASGLVLKAGIDYGYTF
V: TRBV28; D: NA; J: TRBJ2-6; CDR3: CASSLVVGELLSGANVLTF
V: TRBV7-9; D: NA; J: TRBJ2-7; CDR3: CASSLVAVDEQYF
V: TRBV27; D: NA; J: TRBJ1-5; CDR3: CASSLWGENQPQHF
V: TRBV27; D: NA; J: TRBJ2-2; CDR3: CASSFFWDGELFF
V: TRBV2; D: NA; J: TRBJ2-7; CDR3: CASSEAGRFYEQYF
V: TRBV7-8; D: NA; J: TRBJ2-5; CDR3: CASSLGVGLETQYF
V: TRBV4-3; D: TRBD1; J: TRBJ1-2; CDR3: CASSQVGTGSGYTF
V: TRBV5-1; D: TRBD1; J: TRBJ1-3; CDR3: CASSKDRGPHFSGNTIYF
V: TRBV18; D: TRBD1; J: TRBJ1-3; CDR3: CASSEQGPSSGNTIYF
V: TRBV19; D: NA; J: TRBJ1-2; CDR3: CASSRDDRYGYTF
V: TRBV29-1; D: TRBD2; J: TRBJ2-7; CDR3: CSVDGPGLASHEQYF
V: TRBV7-2; D: NA; J: TRBJ2-7; CDR3: CASSLVPPSGLPYEQYF
V: TRBV5-6; D: NA; J: TRBJ1-1; CDR3: CASSLAQGNTEAFF
V: TRBV7-9; D: NA; J: TRBJ2-7; CDR3: CASSLSGRSYEQYF
V: TRBV20-1; D: NA; J: TRBJ1-6; CDR3: CSARDGSPLHF
V: TRBV28; D: TRBD1; J: TRBJ2-3; CDR3: CASTLGTGVQDTQYF
V: TRBV6-5; D: TRBD1; J: TRBJ2-7; CDR3: CASKYRGRDEQYF
V: TRBV13; D: TRBD1; J: TRBJ2-7; CDR3: CASSLGSGTGDYEQYF
V: TRBV7-2; D: NA; J: TRBJ1-5; CDR3: CASSLGGPYSNQPQHF
V: TRBV7-9; D: TRBD2; J: TRBJ2-2; CDR3: CASSLAGTKSGELFF